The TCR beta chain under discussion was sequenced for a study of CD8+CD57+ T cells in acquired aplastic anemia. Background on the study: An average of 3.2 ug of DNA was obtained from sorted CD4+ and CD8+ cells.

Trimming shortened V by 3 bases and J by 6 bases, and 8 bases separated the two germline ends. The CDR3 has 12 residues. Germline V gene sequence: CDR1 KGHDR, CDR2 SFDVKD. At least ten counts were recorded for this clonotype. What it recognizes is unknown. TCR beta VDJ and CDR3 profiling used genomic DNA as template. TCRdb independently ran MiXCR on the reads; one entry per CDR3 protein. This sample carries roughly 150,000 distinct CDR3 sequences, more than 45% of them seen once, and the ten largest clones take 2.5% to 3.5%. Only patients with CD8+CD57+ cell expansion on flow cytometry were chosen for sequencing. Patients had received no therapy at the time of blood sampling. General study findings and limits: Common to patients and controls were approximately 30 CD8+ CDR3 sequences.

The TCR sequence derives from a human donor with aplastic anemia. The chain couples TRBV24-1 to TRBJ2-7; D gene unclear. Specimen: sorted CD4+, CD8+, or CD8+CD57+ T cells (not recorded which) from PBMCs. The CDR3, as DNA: TGTGCCACCAGTGATCCAAAAGGCGAGCAGTACTTC. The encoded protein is CATSDPKGEQYF.